Below are 27 T cell receptor beta chains sequenced from a single sample in a study of human T cells and chemical hapten exposure. Time point in this sample: patch test 1, 2 weeks after DPC sensitization. Specified treatment: therapeutic diphenylcyclopropenone sensitization with weekly scalp DPC. A single record per CDR3 protein comes from TCRdb applying MiXCR to the RACE reads. The sample lists roughly 160,000 distinct CDR3 sequences, around 13% occurring once. Specimen: whole blood, collected in connection with sensitization to the hapten diphenylcyclopropenone (DPC). The receptors were gathered from a woman aged 25 to 45 with alopecia areata. Some clones in this sample may be carry-over from other donors' samples.

This clonotype was detected many times. J is TRBJ1-6 and V is TRBV19; possible D gene TRBD1, 6 bases. V lost 3 bases to trimming and J lost 10 bases, with 13 bases between them. Germline V gives CDR1 LNHDA, CDR2 SQIVND (reference sequence). The CDR3 has 14 amino acids. As DNA, the CDR3 is TGTGCCAGTAGTATCCAGGACAGCCGCTCACCCCTCCACTTT. It codes for CASSIQDSRSPLHF.

This clonotype appeared a few times. The chain is built from TRBV28 and TRBJ2-1; the match to TRBD1 covers 10 bases. V was pared by 7 bases and J by 9 bases, with 12 bases of the junction left unmatched. This CDR3 is 15 amino acids long. Germline V gives CDR1 MDHEN, CDR2 SYDVKM. The CDR3: CASTLPGQGFAEQFF. The CDR3 bases are TGTGCCAGCACCCTACCGGGACAGGGGTTCGCTGAGCAGTTCTTC.

Notes on this clonotype: One junction end does not reproduce the germline sequence, and a read error may be involved. The J gene is TRBJ2-3, the V gene TRBV20-1, with D hard to call. Germline assignment: CDR1 DFQATT and CDR2 SNEGSKA (reference sequence). There are 12 residues in the CDR3. CDR3 protein: CSANLFTDTQYF. The CDR3 DNA reads TGCAGCGCTAATCTGTTTACAGATACGCAGTATTTT.

In its sample, this clonotype was seen many times. Written as DNA, the CDR3 is TGTGCCAGCAGTTTAGGGGCAACTAGGACCTATGGCTACACCTTC. Translation gives CASSLGATRTYGYTF. The rearrangement uses TRBV12-3 or TRBV12-4 and TRBJ1-2; D not certain. Trimming took off 1 base at V and 4 bases at J, with 13 bases between the two ends. This CDR3 has 15 amino acids.

This clonotype was observed a few times. V usage is TRBV18 and J usage is TRBJ2-1; the D gene is possibly TRBD2 (6 bases). Germline CDR1 and CDR2: KGHSH and LQKENI. CDR3 length equals 12 residues. The V end was cut by 4 bases, the J end by 5 bases, with 6 bases between. The CDR3 bases are TGTGCCAGCTCACGACTAGACAATGAGCAGTTCTTC. Protein sequence: CASSRLDNEQFF.

This clonotype was picked up a small number of times. This chain uses TRBV28 with TRBJ1-1, with TRBD1 matching over 7 bases. The CDR3 spans 15 residues. Germline values: CDR1 MDHEN, CDR2 SYDVKM. With 6 bases clipped from V and 11 bases from J, the junction kept 18 bases outside the gene matches. In DNA form, the CDR3 reads TGTGCCAGCAGCCAGTCTTACTCCAGGGGGAAGGATGCTTTCTTT. This encodes CASSQSYSRGKDAFF. The full variable domain, with the rest looked up from reference TRBV28 and TRBJ1-1, is DVKVTQSSRYLVKRTGEKVFLECVQDMDHENMFWYRQDPGLGLRLIYFSYDVKMKEKGDIPEGYSVSREKKERFSLILESASTNQTSMYLCASSQSYSRGKDAFFGQGTRLTVV.

This clonotype appeared a few times. The CDR3 DNA sequence: TGTGCCAGCAGCTTAGAGGGACTAGGAGCTACGCAGTATTTT. Protein sequence: CASSLEGLGATQYF. This chain links TRBV11-2 with TRBJ2-3, with 8 bases fitting TRBD2. Unmatched junction bases numbered 4, after V lost 0 bases and J lost 8 bases. The length of the CDR3 is 14 residues. Looked up from germline, CDR1 is SGHAT and CDR2 is FQNNGV. The entire variable domain, with the rest obtained from reference TRBV11-2 and TRBJ2-3, is as follows: EAGVAQSPRYKIIEKRQSVAFWCNPISGHATLYWYQQILGQGPKLLIQFQNNGVVDDSQLPKDRFSAERLKGVDSTLKIQPAKLEDSAVYLCASSLEGLGATQYFGPGTRLTVL.

The chain recombines TRBV7-6 with TRBJ2-7; D could derive from TRBD1 or TRBD2 (5 bases each). V was trimmed by 5 bases and J by 3 bases, leaving 17 bases between them. CDR3 size: 15 residues. Germline V CDR1 and CDR2: SGHVS, FNYEAQ. Written as DNA, the CDR3 is TGTGCCAGCAGCCCCGAGGGGCCCGAGGGCTACGAGCAGTACTTC. This gives the protein CASSPEGPEGYEQYF.

This clonotype was detected a few times. The chain has TRBV5-4 and TRBJ1-5; D uncertain. The CDR3 sequence is 14 residues long. Germline V gene data show CDR1 as SGHNT and CDR2 as YYREEE (reference sequence). Trimming left V 0 bases short and J 5 bases short, with 9 bases between. The CDR3 DNA reads as TGTGCCAGCAGCTTGGAGGGCCGGGATCAGCCCCAGCATTTT. It specifies CASSLEGRDQPQHF.

This clonotype was observed at least ten times. The chain links TRBV6-2 or TRBV6-3 to TRBJ1-2; D perhaps matches TRBD1 (6 bases). CDR1 and CDR2 from the germline V gene are MNHEY and SVGEGT. The CDR3 length is 18 residues. The V end was cut by 4 bases, the J end by 6 bases, with 27 bases between. The CDR3: CASSWDIVPGRYRDGYTF. The DNA of the CDR3 is TGTGCCAGCAGTTGGGACATCGTTCCGGGACGCTATAGAGATGGCTACACCTTC.

Ten or more counts support this clonotype. The chain has TRBV4-2 and TRBJ2-7, with D maybe TRBD2 (6 bases). The CDR3 runs to 16 residues. V was clipped by 1 base and J by 0 bases, with 13 bases between them. Germline V gives CDR1 LGHNA, CDR2 YNFKEQ. CDR3 in amino acids: CASSQAQDGSSYEQYF. CDR3 coding DNA: TGTGCCAGCAGCCAAGCTCAGGACGGGAGCTCCTACGAGCAGTACTTC.

This clonotype showed up just a few times. The chain couples TRBV6-2 or TRBV6-3 to TRBJ2-5; D unclear. From germline, CDR1 is MNHEY and CDR2 SVGEGT. Trimming took off 1 base at V and 1 base at J, with 7 bases between the two ends. The CDR3 has 14 amino acids. The CDR3 nucleotides are TGTGCCAGCAGTTACTTCCTTACCCAAGAGACCCAGTACTTC. It codes for CASSYFLTQETQYF.

This clonotype was detected only once. The chain couples TRBV6-2 or TRBV6-3 to TRBJ2-7, with 12 bases aligning to TRBD2. The CDR3 runs 15 residues. Germline CDR1 and CDR2: MNHEY and SVGEGT. V lost 6 bases and J lost 3; bases outside the gene matches: 6. Here the CDR3 DNA reads TGTGCCAGCAGCTCCGGGACTAGCGGGCTCTACGAGCAGTACTTC. This translates into CASSSGTSGLYEQYF.

This clonotype has a count of ten or more. The V gene is TRBV3-1, the J gene TRBJ2-7, with no clear D. With 1 base removed from V and 3 bases from J, the gap between germline ends came to 7 bases. The germline V gene has CDR1 LGHDT and CDR2 YNNKEL (reference sequence). The CDR3 runs to 13 residues. Written as DNA, the CDR3 is TGTGCCAGCAGCCAAGGGACCAGCTACGAGCAGTACTTC. As protein: CASSQGTSYEQYF.

This clonotype has just a few counts. The genes are TRBV5-4 and TRBJ2-1; TRBD1 matches at 7 bases. CDR3 size: 16 residues. The V gene end was trimmed by 4 bases and the J gene end by 8 bases; junction bases not matched to a gene: 15. Per germline, CDR1 SGHNT and CDR2 YYREEE (reference sequence). The CDR3 here is CASSADTGQNFDEQFF. In DNA form, the CDR3 reads TGTGCCAGCAGCGCCGACACGGGACAGAACTTCGATGAGCAGTTCTTC.

This clonotype has more than one count but fewer than ten. The chain joins TRBV7-2 to TRBJ2-3; 7 bases map to TRBD2. Per germline, CDR1 SGHTA and CDR2 FQGNSA. The CDR3 loop spans 18 amino acids. V lost 1 base, J lost 0 bases, and 10 bases stayed unmatched. The CDR3 nucleotides are TGTGCCAGCAGCTTAGTGAGGTTAGCGGGTACTAGCACAGATACGCAGTATTTT. Translated, it gives CASSLVRLAGTSTDTQYF.

The chain carries TRBV29-1 and TRBJ2-5, with 9 positions matching TRBD1. The V gene's germline CDR1 is SQVTM and CDR2 ANQGSEA. J lost 4 bases, V lost 6 bases, and 3 bases had no gene match. This CDR3 region has 12 residues. This chain's CDR3 is CSVTTGGETQYF. The DNA for the CDR3 is TGCAGCGTCACGACAGGGGGAGAGACCCAGTACTTC. Drawing the rest from reference TRBV29-1 and TRBJ2-5, the complete variable domain is SAVISQKPSRDICQRGTSLTIQCQVDSQVTMMFWYRQQPGQSLTLIATANQGSEATYESGFVIDKFPISRPNLTFSTLTVSNMSPEDSSIYLCSVTTGGETQYFGPGTRLLVL.

This chain links TRBV29-1 with TRBJ1-2, with 11 bases matching TRBD1. The V gene end was trimmed by 5 bases and the J gene end by 8 bases; junction bases not matched to a gene: 7. CDR1 and CDR2 (germline): SQVTM, ANQGSEA. The CDR3 loop spans 13 amino acids. This CDR3 is CSVPGQGAHGYTF. CDR3 DNA: TGCAGCGTTCCCGGACAGGGGGCGCACGGCTACACCTTC.

The gene calls are TRBV5-1 and TRBJ2-6, with D hard to call. Germline V gives CDR1 SGHRS, CDR2 YFSETQ. With 4 bases removed from V and 2 bases from J, the gap between germline ends came to 13 bases. The CDR3 extends over 16 amino acids. The CDR3 region is CASSPPRGTGANVLTF. CDR3 sequence (DNA): TGCGCCAGCAGCCCCCCCCGAGGCACTGGGGCCAACGTCCTGACTTTC.

In this sample, this clonotype turned up many times. V is TRBV29-1 and J is TRBJ1-1; D may be TRBD1 (6 bases). Germline V gives CDR1 SQVTM, CDR2 ANQGSEA. The V and J ends lost 3 bases and 1 base respectively, with 9 bases between them. The CDR3 is made up of 13 amino acids. This chain's CDR3 is CSVDGGRNTEAFF. CDR3 nucleotide sequence: TGCAGCGTTGACGGGGGCAGGAACACTGAAGCTTTCTTT.

The sample holds a few counts of this clonotype. The chain uses TRBV3-1 and TRBJ1-6; D ambiguous. V lost 4 bases and J 7 bases, leaving 8 bases between the germline ends. Per the germline V gene, CDR1 is LGHDT and CDR2 is YNNKEL (reference sequence). The CDR3 is 13 amino acids. CDR3 loop: CASSRMGNSPLHF. As DNA, the CDR3 is TGTGCCAGCAGCCGCATGGGGAATTCACCCCTCCACTTT.

This chain links TRBV6-1 with TRBJ1-3; a weak D match, TRBD1 (5 bases). Germline V CDR1 and CDR2: MNHNS, SASEGT. CDR3 length: 14 amino acids. V dropped 6 bases and J dropped 4 bases, with 13 bases sitting between them. The CDR3 DNA reads TGTGCCAGCAGAGCGCCGGGACGGGGAAACACCATATATTTT. Its protein product is CASRAPGRGNTIYF.

This chain joins TRBV5-1 and TRBJ2-1; D remains ambiguous. Germline loops: CDR1 SGHRS, CDR2 YFSETQ. This CDR3 has 15 amino acids. The ends were cut back, 1 base at V and 1 base at J, with 9 bases in the middle. For the CDR3, the DNA is TGCGCCAGCAGCTTGAGCATCCAGTCCTACAATGAGCAGTTCTTC. Protein sequence: CASSLSIQSYNEQFF.

Many counts were recorded for this clonotype. The rearrangement uses TRBV12-3 or TRBV12-4 and TRBJ1-5; D not certain. V was clipped by 2 bases and J by 5 bases, with 7 bases between them. This CDR3 has 13 amino acids. In DNA form, the CDR3 reads TGTGCCAGCAGTTTAAGGGAGGATCAGCCCCAGCATTTT. Its protein product is CASSLREDQPQHF.

This clonotype was detected many times. This chain joins TRBV7-9 and TRBJ1-3; D ambiguous. Trimming shortened V by 6 bases and J by 0 bases, and 9 bases separated the two germline ends. The CDR3 sequence is 14 residues long. CDR1 is SEHNR and CDR2 is FQNEAQ in the germline V gene (reference sequence). The CDR3 is CASRQTSSGNTIYF. CDR3 DNA: TGTGCCAGCAGACAGACCTCCTCTGGAAACACCATATATTTT.

The gene calls are TRBV12-3 or TRBV12-4 and TRBJ1-1; 9 bases map to TRBD1. V was pared by 7 bases and J by 0 bases, with 12 bases of the junction left unmatched. The length of the CDR3 is 17 residues. CDR3: CASTTQGARRMNTEAFF. CDR3 sequence (DNA): TGTGCCAGCACCACACAGGGGGCGAGGAGGATGAACACTGAAGCTTTCTTT.

Comment on this clonotype: An end of the junction does not agree with germline; a read error may underlie this. The rearrangement links TRBV3-1 to TRBJ2-7; D gene unclear. Germline loops: CDR1 LGHDT, CDR2 YNNKEL (reference sequence). This CDR3 is built from 14 residues. The CDR3 loop is CTSSQVPDPNEQYF. In DNA, the CDR3 is TGTACCAGCAGCCAAGTCCCCGATCCGAACGAGCAGTACTTC.